This passage covers 31 T cell receptor beta chains from one sample sequenced in a study of blood T cell repertoires in COVID-19 (dated by TCRdb to 2020 to 2022). The library was made by the immunoSEQ multiplex PCR assay. In TCRdb, the immuneACCESS table is reduced to in-frame sequences with V and J assigned. These tables do not hold every clone; where another copy was compared, an unresolved V gene accounts for under half, and the others remain unexplained. This sample comprises over 150,000 clones, about 90% of them detected only once. The ten biggest clones cover roughly 9% of the sample. Sequenced material: PBMCs or T cells enriched from blood (not recorded which). The receptors were sampled from a woman aged 18-29 years who had recovered from COVID-19.

This clone has a count of ten or more. This chain uses TRBV4-3 with TRBJ2-2; 8 nucleotides agree with TRBD1. The V segment lost 1 base and the J segment 7 bases; nucleotides outside the gene matches: 11. This CDR3 spans 17 amino acids. Germline V gene lookup returns CDR1 LGHNA and CDR2 YSLEER. The CDR3 spells CASSQVISGGWVGELFF. The CDR3 region has the DNA TGCGCCAGCAGCCAAGTTATATCAGGGGGCTGGGTCGGGGAGCTGTTTTTT.

The V gene is TRBV18, the J gene TRBJ1-4, with 7 bases aligning to TRBD1. V shed 1 base, J shed 3 bases, and the junction held 5 bases outside the gene matches. The CDR3 is 16 residues long. CDR1 and CDR2 (germline): KGHSH, LQKENI. CDR3 sequence (DNA): TGTGCCAGCTCACCACTAAGGGACAGAGCTAATGAAAAACTGTTTTTT. This codes for CASSPLRDRANEKLFF. Combining the CDR3 with reference TRBV18 and TRBJ1-4 gives the whole variable domain NAGVMQNPRHLVRRRGQEARLRCSPMKGHSHVYWYRQLPEEGLKFMVYLQKENIIDESGMPKERFSAEFPKEGPSILRIQQVVRGDSAAYFCASSPLRDRANEKLFFGSGTQLSVL.

The chain carries TRBV9 and TRBJ1-4, with 10 bases matching TRBD1. The CDR3 has 16 residues. V was clipped by 3 bases and J by 10 bases; unmatched bases: 12. The V gene's germline CDR1 is SGDLS and CDR2 YYNGEE. This CDR3 reads CASSGGLGTGVGKLFF. The CDR3 DNA reads as TGTGCCAGCAGCGGAGGCCTCGGGACAGGGGTGGGAAAACTGTTTTTT.

The chain uses TRBV10-3 and TRBJ1-1; no reliable D call. The V gene's germline CDR1 is ENHRY and CDR2 SYGVKD. Trimming stripped 0 bases from V and 5 bases from J, with 10 bases between. The CDR3 loop spans 14 amino acids. In nucleotides, the CDR3 is TGTGCCATCAGTGAGTCGTGGGGAGGGACTGAAGCTTTCTTT. This gives the protein CAISESWGGTEAFF.

This chain joins TRBV5-6 and TRBJ2-7, with unresolved D. Trimming cost V 4 bases and J 6 bases, with 17 bases left between them. CDR1 is SGHDT and CDR2 is YYEEEE in the germline V gene. This CDR3 has 14 residues. The CDR3 DNA reads as TGTGCCAGCAGCCTTGGCCTCTCTGTTCGCGAGCAGTACTTC. This gives the protein CASSLGLSVREQYF. Complete variable domain (other parts from reference TRBV5-6 and TRBJ2-7): DAGVTQSPTHLIKTRGQQVTLRCSPKSGHDTVSWYQQALGQGPQFIFQYYEEEERQRGNFPDRFSGHQFPNYSSELNVNALLLGDSALYLCASSLGLSVREQYFGPGTRLTVT.

This clone turned up a few times. The rearrangement uses TRBV19 and TRBJ1-5; the D is unclear. The CDR3 runs 13 residues. Trimming shortened V by 5 bases and J by 7 bases, and 12 bases separated the two germline ends. CDR1 and CDR2 (germline): LNHDA, SQIVND (reference sequence). CDR3 in amino acids: CASSVRVEQPQHF. The CDR3 nucleotides are TGTGCCAGTAGTGTGCGGGTTGAGCAGCCCCAGCATTTT.

V gene TRBV27 combines with J gene TRBJ2-7; D is perhaps TRBD1 (5 bases). With 6 bases removed from V and 0 bases from J, the gap between germline ends came to 12 bases. Germline V gives CDR1 MNHEY, CDR2 SMNVEV (reference sequence). The CDR3 is 14 amino acids. CDR3 residues: CASRTTVTSYEQYF. CDR3 coding DNA: TGTGCCAGCAGGACGACAGTGACCTCCTACGAGCAGTACTTC.

This chain connects TRBV10-3 to TRBJ1-1; no clear D gene. The V gene's germline CDR1 is ENHRY and CDR2 SYGVKD. V gave up 4 bases and J gave up 2 bases, with 8 bases separating them. This CDR3 has 13 amino acids. CDR3 amino acids: CAISVRENTEAFF. DNA for the CDR3: TGTGCCATCAGTGTGCGTGAAAACACTGAAGCTTTCTTT.

The chain uses TRBV5-6 and TRBJ2-7, with 10 nucleotides matching TRBD1. The CDR3 is made up of 15 amino acids. CDR1 and CDR2 (germline): SGHDT, YYEEEE. V shed 4 bases and J 7 bases; nucleotides not matched to a gene: 11. CDR3: CASSPGTGVPWEQYF. As DNA, the CDR3 is TGTGCCAGCAGCCCCGGGACAGGGGTCCCTTGGGAGCAGTACTTC.

This clone was seen more than once but under ten times. V and J are TRBV2 and TRBJ2-7; tentative D call: TRBD2 (5 bases). Looked up from germline, CDR1 is SNHLY and CDR2 is FYNNEI. V dropped 8 bases and J dropped 3 bases, with 14 bases sitting between them. This CDR3 is 13 amino acids long. The CDR3 is CASLGGPHYEQYF. The CDR3 coding sequence is TGTGCCAGCTTGGGCGGGCCTCACTACGAGCAGTACTTC.

The chain couples TRBV9 to TRBJ1-3, with 8 bases fitting TRBD1. Germline trimming cut 1 base from V and 4 bases from J; bases unmatched to any gene: 4. The CDR3 is 15 amino acids. Germline assignment: CDR1 SGDLS and CDR2 YYNGEE. CDR3 residues: CASSVIGDRGNTIYF. In DNA, the CDR3 is TGTGCCAGCAGCGTAATTGGGGACAGGGGAAACACCATATATTTT.

The CDR3 is CASSTQTDANEKLFF. CDR3 bases: TGTGCCAGCAGCACGCAGACAGACGCTAATGAAAAACTGTTTTTT. The chain couples TRBV5-5 to TRBJ1-4; TRBD1 might be the D (5 bases). Trimming took off 4 bases at V and 3 bases at J, with 13 bases between the two ends. The CDR3 sequence is 15 residues long. Germline CDR1 and CDR2: SGHKS and YYEKEE (reference sequence). The variable domain in full, completed from reference TRBV5-5 and TRBJ1-4, reads DAGVTQSPTHLIKTRGQQVTLRCSPISGHKSVSWYQQVLGQGPQFIFQYYEKEERGRGNFPDRFSARQFPNYSSELNVNALLLGDSALYLCASSTQTDANEKLFFGSGTQLSVL.

The chain couples TRBV13 to TRBJ1-1, with 10 bases fitting TRBD1. Germline trimming cut 5 bases from V and 6 bases from J; bases unmatched to any gene: 3. CDR1 is PRHDT and CDR2 is FYEKMQ in the germline V gene (reference sequence). The CDR3 has 13 residues. CDR3 amino acids: CASSLTGGAEAFF. The CDR3, as DNA: TGTGCCAGCAGCCTGACAGGGGGCGCTGAAGCTTTCTTT.

The chain couples TRBV19 to TRBJ1-5; 9 nucleotides agree with TRBD1. The V gene end was trimmed by 10 bases and the J gene end by 5 bases; junction bases not matched to a gene: 12. CDR3 length: 15 amino acids. CDR1 and CDR2 (germline): LNHDA, SQIVND (reference sequence). The CDR3 DNA reads TGTGCCACTCGACGGGGACAGGGAAGGGATCAGCCCCAGCATTTT. Protein sequence: CATRRGQGRDQPQHF. The entire variable domain, with the rest obtained from reference TRBV19 and TRBJ1-5, is as follows: DGGITQSPKYLFRKEGQNVTLSCEQNLNHDAMYWYRQDPGQGLRLIYYSQIVNDFQKGDIAEGYSVSREKKESFPLTVTSAQKNPTAFYLCATRRGQGRDQPQHFGDGTRLSIL.

This clone was observed a single time. The CDR3 nucleotides are TGTGCCAGCAGTTTGGGTCCCGGGACATCCCCCTATGGCTACACCTTC. As protein: CASSLGPGTSPYGYTF. The J gene is TRBJ1-2, the V gene TRBV6-9, with a weak D call TRBD1 (6 bases). Deletions cut 4 bases from V and 4 bases from J, with 19 bases between. This CDR3 has 16 amino acids. The germline V gene has CDR1 MNHGY and CDR2 SVAAGI.

The chain recombines TRBV27 with TRBJ1-1; D not resolved. The CDR3 sequence is 13 residues long. From germline, CDR1 is MNHEY and CDR2 SMNVEV (reference sequence). V was trimmed by 2 bases and J by 7 bases, leaving 11 bases between them. The CDR3 bases are TGTGCCAGCAGTTTAGGGCGTGGCTTTGAAGCTTTCTTT. Amino acid sequence: CASSLGRGFEAFF.

The rearrangement joins TRBV23-1 to TRBJ1-3; D is unresolved. TRBV23-1 is known as an ORF, though its function is uncertain. With 6 bases removed from V and 0 bases from J, the gap between germline ends came to 9 bases. The CDR3 has 14 amino acids. The CDR3 loop reads CASRGEASGNTIYF. The DNA for the CDR3 is TGCGCCAGCAGGGGAGAAGCCTCTGGAAACACCATATATTTT.

The V call is TRBV6-5, the J call TRBJ1-2; 8 bases align to TRBD1. Germline V CDR1 and CDR2: MNHEY, SVGAGI. This CDR3 has 15 residues. The V and J ends lost 6 bases and 7 bases, in that order; junction bases with no gene match: 13. In nucleotides, the CDR3 is TGTGCCAGCAGACCCGGGACAGGAGTCATGGGTGGCTACACCTTC. Translated, it gives CASRPGTGVMGGYTF.

This clone was found a few times. The chain uses TRBV27 and TRBJ2-7; a weak D match, TRBD2 (5 bases). The CDR3 runs to 16 residues. CDR1 and CDR2 from the germline V gene are MNHEY and SMNVEV (reference sequence). The V and J ends lost 6 bases and 0 bases respectively, with 18 bases between them. The CDR3 region is CASRGRDLSSSYEQYF. The CDR3 nucleotides read TGTGCCAGCAGGGGGAGAGACCTTTCTAGCTCCTACGAGCAGTACTTC.

In this sample, this clone turned up once. The chain carries TRBV11-2 and TRBJ2-3, with D perhaps matching TRBD1 (6 bases). Germline CDR1 SGHAT, CDR2 FQNNGV. The V and J ends lost 1 base and 4 bases respectively, with 6 bases between them. The CDR3 is 13 residues long. The CDR3 coding sequence is TGTGCCAGCAGCTTAGGGACAGCAGATACGCAGTATTTT. Translation gives CASSLGTADTQYF.

The chain has TRBV7-2 and TRBJ2-1; TRBD2 matches at 8 bases. With 5 bases clipped from V and 3 bases from J, the junction kept 9 bases outside the gene matches. This CDR3 has 16 residues. Germline V gene lookup returns CDR1 SGHTA and CDR2 FQGNSA. CDR3 sequence: CASSPGRLAGYNEQFF. DNA for the CDR3: TGTGCCAGCAGCCCGGGGAGGCTAGCGGGCTACAATGAGCAGTTCTTC.

The rearrangement joins TRBV4-3 to TRBJ1-3, with D perhaps TRBD1 (6 bases). CDR3 length: 16 residues. Per germline, CDR1 LGHNA and CDR2 YSLEER. V gave up 4 bases and J gave up 3 bases, with 16 bases separating them. The CDR3 sequence: CASSPIAGAGGNTIYF. The DNA of the CDR3 is TGCGCCAGCAGCCCTATTGCAGGGGCAGGTGGAAACACCATATATTTT.

The chain carries TRBV5-4 and TRBJ2-1, with TRBD2 matching over 14 bases. The CDR3 runs to 15 residues. Germline CDR1 and CDR2: SGHNT and YYREEE (reference sequence). V gave up 4 bases and J gave up 6 bases; unmatched junction bases: 3. Here the CDR3 reads CASSRTSGGLNEQFF. The CDR3 DNA reads as TGTGCCAGCAGCCGGACTAGCGGGGGGCTCAATGAGCAGTTCTTC.

The chain is built from TRBV7-2 and TRBJ2-7; 10 bases match TRBD1. The germline V gene has CDR1 SGHTA and CDR2 FQGNSA. Germline trimming cut 6 bases from V and 4 bases from J; bases unmatched to any gene: 9. The CDR3 totals 15 residues. This CDR3 is CASRVGTGVFYEQYF. Written as DNA, the CDR3 is TGTGCCAGCAGGGTGGGGACAGGGGTTTTTTACGAGCAGTACTTC.

The chain links TRBV2 to TRBJ1-5, with D tentatively TRBD1 (5 bases). The CDR3 is 14 residues long. The V gene's germline CDR1 is SNHLY and CDR2 FYNNEI. V was clipped by 10 bases and J by 1 base, with 14 bases between them. The CDR3 bases are TGTGCCACAAACCAGGGCGGAAGCAATCAGCCCCAGCATTTT. The encoded protein is CATNQGGSNQPQHF.

V usage is TRBV18 and J usage is TRBJ2-3; 7 bases match TRBD2. The CDR3 contains 15 residues. Germline V lookup: CDR1 KGHSH, CDR2 LQKENI. The junction had 9 bases not matched to a gene; V was cut back by 3 bases and J by 6 bases. The CDR3 DNA reads as TGTGCCAGCTCACCCCGGGACTACGGCAGTGATACGCAGTATTTT. Protein product: CASSPRDYGSDTQYF.

The chain links TRBV7-9 to TRBJ2-7, with 7 bases identical to TRBD1. V dropped 4 bases and J dropped 1; count of bases not matched to a gene: 10. The CDR3 extends over 16 amino acids. Germline CDR1 and CDR2: SEHNR and FQNEAQ (reference sequence). The CDR3: CASSSQGRGYSYEQYF. CDR3 in DNA: TGTGCCAGCAGCTCCCAGGGCAGGGGGTATTCCTACGAGCAGTACTTC. The full variable domain, rest sourced from reference TRBV7-9 and TRBJ2-7, is DTGVSQNPRHKITKRGQNVTFRCDPISEHNRLYWYRQTLGQGPEFLTYFQNEAQLEKSRLLSDRFSAERPKGSFSTLEIQRTEQGDSAMYLCASSSQGRGYSYEQYFGPGTRLTVT.

This clone was counted between two and nine times. V usage is TRBV4-1 and J usage is TRBJ1-1; a weak D match, TRBD1 (5 bases). CDR1 and CDR2 from the germline V gene are MGHRA and YSYEKL. Deletions cut 3 bases from V and 5 bases from J, with 13 bases between. The CDR3 spans 14 residues. The CDR3 loop is CASSQTTGKTEAFF. The DNA of the CDR3 is TGCGCCAGCAGCCAGACCACAGGTAAGACTGAAGCTTTCTTT.

This sequence joins TRBV5-5 and TRBJ2-7, with 8 bases lining up with TRBD2. Losses at the gene ends were 5 bases for V and 4 bases for J; bases not matched to a gene: 11. Germline V lookup: CDR1 SGHKS, CDR2 YYEKEE (reference sequence). CDR3 size: 15 residues. As DNA, the CDR3 is TGTGCCAGCAGTCCTGGAGCGGGAGCGGGGTACGAGCAGTACTTC. This codes for CASSPGAGAGYEQYF.

The rearrangement uses TRBV10-2 and TRBJ1-2; 8 positions agree with TRBD1. Germline V gene sequence: CDR1 WSHSY, CDR2 SAAADI. CDR3 size: 14 residues. The V and J ends lost 6 bases and 3 bases, in that order; junction bases with no gene match: 6. CDR3 loop: CASRETGGHYGYTF. The DNA of the CDR3 is TGCGCCAGCAGAGAAACAGGGGGGCACTATGGCTACACCTTC.

This clone occurred a few times. The rearrangement joins TRBV11-2 to TRBJ1-2, with TRBD1 identical over 11 bases. The V gene end was trimmed by 5 bases and the J gene end by 8 bases; junction bases not matched to a gene: 10. The length of the CDR3 is 15 residues. Per the germline V gene, CDR1 is SGHAT and CDR2 is FQNNGV. The CDR3 coding sequence is TGTGCCAGCAGCCCCGGACAGGGGGCATCGGGGGGCTACACCTTC. It codes for CASSPGQGASGGYTF.